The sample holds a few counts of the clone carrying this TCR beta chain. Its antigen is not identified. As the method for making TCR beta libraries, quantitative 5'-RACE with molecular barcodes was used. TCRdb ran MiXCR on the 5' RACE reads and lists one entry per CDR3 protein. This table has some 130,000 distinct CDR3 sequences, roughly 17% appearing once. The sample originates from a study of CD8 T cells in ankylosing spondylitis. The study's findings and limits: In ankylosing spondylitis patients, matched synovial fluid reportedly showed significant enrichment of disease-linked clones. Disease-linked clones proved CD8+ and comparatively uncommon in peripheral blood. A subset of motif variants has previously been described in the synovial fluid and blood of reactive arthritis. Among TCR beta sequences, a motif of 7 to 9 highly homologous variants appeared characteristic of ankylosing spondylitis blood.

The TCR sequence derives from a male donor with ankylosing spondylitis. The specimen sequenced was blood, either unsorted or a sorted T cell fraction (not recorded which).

The CDR3 nucleotides are TGTGCCAGCAGACCCACAGGGGCCGTCGGGGGCTACACCTTC. This codes for CASRPTGAVGGYTF. The genes are TRBV5-6 and TRBJ1-2; 7 nucleotides agree with TRBD1. With V trimmed by 5 bases and J by 8 bases, 12 bases remained unmatched. CDR1 and CDR2 from the germline V gene are SGHDT and YYEEEE. This CDR3 contains 14 residues.